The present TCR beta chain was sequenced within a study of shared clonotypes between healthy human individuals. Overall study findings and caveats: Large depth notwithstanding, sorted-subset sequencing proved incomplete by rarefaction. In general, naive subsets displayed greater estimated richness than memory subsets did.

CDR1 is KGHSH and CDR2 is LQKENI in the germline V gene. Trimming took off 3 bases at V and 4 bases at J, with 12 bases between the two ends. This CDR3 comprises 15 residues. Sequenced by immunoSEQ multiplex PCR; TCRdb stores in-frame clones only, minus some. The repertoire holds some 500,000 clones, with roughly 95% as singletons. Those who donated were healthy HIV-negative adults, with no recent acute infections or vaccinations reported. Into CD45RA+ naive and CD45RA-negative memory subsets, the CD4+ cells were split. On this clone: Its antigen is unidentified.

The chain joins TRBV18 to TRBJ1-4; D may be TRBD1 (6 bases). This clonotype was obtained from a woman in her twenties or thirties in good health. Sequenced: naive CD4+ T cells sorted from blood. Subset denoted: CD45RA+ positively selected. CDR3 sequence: CASSPPGRGNEKLFF. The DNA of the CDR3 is TGTGCCAGCTCACCCCCCGGCAGGGGTAATGAAAAACTGTTTTTT.